This TCR beta chain was sequenced during a study of T cell repertoires in cytomegalovirus infection. About this clonotype: Antigen unknown.

The CDR3 runs to 17 residues. Trimming stripped 4 bases from V and 3 bases from J, with 19 bases between. Germline lookup yields CDR1 SGHVS and CDR2 FNYEAQ. One entry per CDR3 protein, called by TCRdb with MiXCR from the reads. The profile shows some 560,000 distinct CDR3 sequences, 40% of them singletons. The sequence came from a human donor in good health (CMV status not recorded). Some clones in this sample may be carry-over from other donors' samples. The starting material was cultured PBMCs, obtained from culture after CMV antigen stimulation. The chain links TRBV7-6 to TRBJ1-5; TRBD1 might be the D (5 bases). CDR3 coding DNA: TGTGCCAGCAGCTCTTCGGGAGGGGTTCCTAACAATCAGCCCCAGCATTTT. This translates into CASSSSGGVPNNQPQHF.